Reported below is one TCR beta chain. As yet, its antigen is unknown. This sample was taken from a study of B cell selection in AIRE deficiency. The germline V and J ends were trimmed by 2 bases and 0 bases, with 8 bases remaining between them. The CDR3 length is 15 residues. Per the germline V gene, CDR1 is MNHNS and CDR2 is SASEGT. Regulatory T cells were sorted as CD4+CD25hiCD127low/negative. General observations from the study: Of approximately 3,700 shared Treg TCRbeta sequences, under 35% were healthy-only, around 9.3% patient-only. AIRE-deficient Tconv and Treg repertoires matched healthy donors in TCRBV, CDR3 length, diversity.

Assay: immunoSEQ multiplex PCR; the TCRdb copy retains only in-frame clones and omits some. The sample lists roughly 4,900 clones, around 87% occurring once. This TCR was sampled from a human donor with AIRE deficiency. Specimen: Tregs sorted from PBMCs. The chain combines TRBV6-1 with TRBJ2-1, with no clear D. The CDR3 reads CASSESPASYNEQFF. In DNA, the CDR3 is TGTGCCAGCAGTGAATCGCCGGCCTCCTACAATGAGCAGTTCTTC.